These 24 T cell receptor beta chains originate from one sample sequenced in a study of cytomegalovirus exposure and HLA in healthy donors. The table came from immunoSEQ multiplex PCR; TCRdb's copy has only in-frame clones and leaves some out. The table records about 40,000 clones, approximately 94% of them present only once. Sequencing was carried out using PBMCs. These receptor sequences come from a woman aged 18-29 years in good health and CMV-seronegative.

Written as DNA, the CDR3 is TGTGCCAGTACCGTGGACAGAATGAACACTGAAGCTTTCTTT. Amino acids: CASTVDRMNTEAFF. The chain recombines TRBV19 with TRBJ1-1, with D perhaps TRBD1 (6 bases). The CDR3 runs 14 residues. V was shortened by 7 bases and J by 0 bases, with 12 bases between the two germline ends. Germline values: CDR1 LNHDA, CDR2 SQIVND (reference sequence).

This clone was seen a few times. The chain carries TRBV7-3 and TRBJ2-3, with TRBD1 matching over 8 bases. This CDR3 has 15 residues. CDR1 is SGHTA, CDR2 FQGTGA, per germline. Trimming removed 5 bases from V and 1 base from J; junction bases left unmatched: 5. In DNA, the CDR3 is TGTGCCAGCAGCCCGCAGGGGGCTGGCACAGATACGCAGTATTTT. It encodes CASSPQGAGTDTQYF.

The chain links TRBV7-6 to TRBJ1-5, with 10 nucleotides matching TRBD1. V dropped 2 bases and J dropped 4; count of bases not matched to a gene: 11. The germline CDR1 and CDR2 sequences are SGHVS and FNYEAQ. The CDR3 extends over 18 amino acids. CDR3 bases: TGTGCCAGCAGCTTATCCCGGGACAGGGGCGTGGGGAATCAGCCCCAGCATTTT. This encodes CASSLSRDRGVGNQPQHF.

This chain uses TRBV28 with TRBJ2-7, with D perhaps matching TRBD2 (6 bases). The V gene lost 3 bases and the J gene lost 3 bases, with 12 bases spanning the gap. The CDR3 sequence is 14 residues long. Germline V CDR1 and CDR2: MDHEN, SYDVKM. CDR3: CASSLGGRFYEQYF. In DNA, the CDR3 is TGTGCCAGCAGTTTGGGGGGAAGGTTCTACGAGCAGTACTTC.

The chain employs TRBV28 and TRBJ1-5; tentative D call: TRBD1 (5 bases). Germline V lookup: CDR1 MDHEN, CDR2 SYDVKM. CDR3 length equals 13 residues. V shed 2 bases and J shed 7 bases, with 9 bases lying between them. CDR3 region: CASSLGGRQPQHF. In nucleotides, the CDR3 is TGTGCCAGCAGTTTAGGGGGGAGGCAGCCCCAGCATTTT.

The V gene is TRBV10-3, the J gene TRBJ2-5, with D perhaps matching TRBD1 (5 bases). The CDR3 consists of 14 residues. With 5 bases removed from V and 0 bases from J, the gap between germline ends came to 10 bases. The germline V gene encodes CDR1 ENHRY and CDR2 SYGVKD. CDR3 sequence: CAISIFRDQETQYF. CDR3 sequence (DNA): TGTGCCATCAGTATATTCAGGGACCAAGAGACCCAGTACTTC.

The rearrangement links TRBV5-6 to TRBJ2-7; D unresolved. V gave up 0 bases and J gave up 3 bases, with 10 bases separating them. CDR3 length equals 14 residues. Looked up from germline, CDR1 is SGHDT and CDR2 is YYEEEE. The CDR3 DNA sequence: TGTGCCAGCAGCTTGGAGTCAGGTTTCTACGAGCAGTACTTC. This sequence encodes CASSLESGFYEQYF.

The chain has TRBV10-1 and TRBJ2-3; possible D gene TRBD1, 6 bases. V was shortened by 3 bases and J by 1 base, with 14 bases between the two germline ends. Germline CDR1 WNHNN, CDR2 SYGVQD (reference sequence). CDR3 length equals 16 residues. Written as DNA, the CDR3 is TGCGCCAGCAGTGATCACTCACAGGGCTGCACAGATACGCAGTATTTT. Protein product: CASSDHSQGCTDTQYF.

This clone was detected only once. The chain uses TRBV25-1 and TRBJ2-1, with D perhaps TRBD1 (5 bases). The V end was cut by 5 bases, the J end by 6 bases, with 11 bases between. CDR3 length equals 13 residues. Germline CDR1 reads MGHDK; CDR2 reads SYGVNS. The CDR3 loop reads CASSSPGPNEQFF. As DNA, the CDR3 is TGTGCCAGCAGTTCACCAGGGCCCAATGAGCAGTTCTTC.

DNA of the CDR3: TGTGCCACCAGCAGAGATCCGCCGCAGCGAACCGGGGAGCTGTTTTTT. This translates into CATSRDPPQRTGELFF. This chain joins TRBV15 and TRBJ2-2; unclear D gene. The germline V and J ends were trimmed by 0 bases and 5 bases, with 13 bases remaining between them. Germline lookup yields CDR1 LNHNV and CDR2 YYDKDF (reference sequence). The CDR3 length is 16 residues.

CDR3 sequence reads: CASSPSPGTILQETQYF. The CDR3 DNA reads as TGTGCCAGCAGTCCGAGCCCCGGGACTATCCTCCAAGAGACCCAGTACTTC. This chain uses TRBV28 with TRBJ2-5, with TRBD2 identical over 7 bases. Trimming took 5 bases from V and 1 from J; bases not matched to a gene: 13. Germline values: CDR1 MDHEN, CDR2 SYDVKM. CDR3 length equals 17 residues.

J is TRBJ2-1 and V is TRBV5-6; 13 bases align to TRBD2. CDR1 and CDR2 from the germline V gene are SGHDT and YYEEEE. The CDR3 has 15 amino acids. V shed 2 bases and J 7 bases; nucleotides not matched to a gene: 3. The CDR3 is CASSLLAGGLNEQFF. The CDR3 nucleotides are TGTGCCAGCAGCTTACTAGCGGGGGGGCTTAATGAGCAGTTCTTC.

The genes are TRBV18 and TRBJ1-1; D might be TRBD1 (6 bases). V was trimmed by 4 bases and J by 6 bases, leaving 12 bases between them. The CDR3 is 13 residues long. Looked up from germline, CDR1 is KGHSH and CDR2 is LQKENI. The CDR3: CASSRTGIAEAFF. CDR3 nucleotide sequence: TGTGCCAGCTCACGTACAGGGATCGCTGAAGCTTTCTTT.

This chain joins TRBV28 and TRBJ1-2, with 8 nucleotides matching TRBD1. This CDR3 is 15 amino acids long. After removal of 5 bases from V and 3 bases from J, the junction contained 8 bases not matched to a gene. The germline V gene has CDR1 MDHEN and CDR2 SYDVKM. The CDR3 spells CASSGEDRVYYGYTF. In DNA, the CDR3 is TGTGCCAGCAGTGGGGAGGACAGGGTTTACTATGGCTACACCTTC.

The chain joins TRBV2 to TRBJ2-1; D is undetermined. Germline V lookup: CDR1 SNHLY, CDR2 FYNNEI. The V and J ends lost 7 bases and 0 bases respectively, with 10 bases between them. The CDR3 runs 14 residues. DNA for the CDR3: TGTGCCAGCAATTCGGAGAGCTCCTACAATGAGCAGTTCTTC. Protein sequence: CASNSESSYNEQFF.

The chain is built from TRBV5-6 and TRBJ2-7; 10 bases map to TRBD1. CDR1 is SGHDT, CDR2 YYEEEE, per germline. The CDR3 runs to 15 residues. V shed 5 bases, J shed 4 bases, and the junction held 9 bases outside the gene matches. CDR3 residues: CASRLLGQGTYEQYF. CDR3 DNA sequence: TGTGCCAGCAGACTCCTGGGACAGGGGACTTACGAGCAGTACTTC.

This CDR3 reads CASSSRTANTGELFF. For the CDR3, the DNA is TGTGCCAGCAGCTCGCGGACAGCAAACACCGGGGAGCTGTTTTTT. This rearrangement joins TRBV13 to TRBJ2-2; perhaps TRBD1 as D (6 bases). This CDR3 has 15 amino acids. Trimming left V 4 bases short and J 2 bases short, with 11 bases between. The germline gives CDR1 PRHDT, CDR2 FYEKMQ (reference sequence). Supplemented by reference TRBV13 and TRBJ2-2, the full variable domain reads AAGVIQSPRHLIKEKRETATLKCYPIPRHDTVYWYQQGPGQDPQFLISFYEKMQSDKGSIPDRFSAQQFSDYHSELNMSSLELGDSALYFCASSSRTANTGELFFGEGSRLTVL.

V and J are TRBV6-4 and TRBJ2-3; the match to TRBD1 covers 8 bases. V shed 5 bases, J shed 1 base, and the junction held 5 bases outside the gene matches. The CDR3 consists of 15 residues. Germline V lookup: CDR1 MRHNA, CDR2 SNTAGT. The CDR3 loop is CASSKETGGTDTQYF. The CDR3 bases are TGTGCCAGCAGTAAAGAGACAGGGGGCACAGATACGCAGTATTTT.

The chain joins TRBV28 to TRBJ2-5; 8 nucleotides agree with TRBD1. CDR3 size: 13 residues. The J segment lost 6 bases and the V segment lost 3 bases, leaving 3 bases of the junction unmatched. Per germline, CDR1 MDHEN and CDR2 SYDVKM. The CDR3 spells CASSLGQEKTQYF. In DNA form, the CDR3 reads TGTGCCAGCAGTTTGGGACAGGAGAAGACCCAGTACTTC.

This chain connects TRBV9 to TRBJ2-1, with TRBD1 matching over 11 bases. With 4 bases clipped from V and 2 bases from J, the junction kept 5 bases outside the gene matches. Germline V gene lookup returns CDR1 SGDLS and CDR2 YYNGEE. The CDR3 has 16 amino acids. CDR3 amino acids: CASSSSGQGAYNEQFF. The CDR3 DNA follows: TGTGCCAGCAGCTCATCGGGACAGGGGGCCTACAATGAGCAGTTCTTC.

The chain uses TRBV28 and TRBJ1-5, with a tentative D call TRBD1 (6 bases). The CDR3 length is 12 residues. CDR1 and CDR2 from the germline V gene are MDHEN and SYDVKM. Trimming pared 6 bases from V and 5 bases from J, leaving 8 bases between. CDR3 protein: CASSRGDQPQHF. Written as DNA, the CDR3 is TGTGCCAGCAGCAGGGGCGATCAGCCCCAGCATTTT.

The gene calls are TRBV27 and TRBJ1-2; the D gene is possibly TRBD1 (6 bases). CDR1 MNHEY and CDR2 SMNVEV come from the germline V gene (reference sequence). The germline V and J ends were trimmed by 5 bases and 5 bases, with 21 bases remaining between them. This CDR3 comprises 16 residues. The CDR3 is CASSLEPRGQGYGYTF. The CDR3 region has the DNA TGTGCCAGCAGTCTAGAACCTCGTGGCCAGGGGTATGGCTACACCTTC.

V and J are TRBV5-6 and TRBJ1-3; D remains ambiguous. Trimming took 0 bases from V and 0 from J, leaving 13 bases between them. CDR1 is SGHDT and CDR2 is YYEEEE in the germline V gene. This CDR3 comprises 17 residues. CDR3: CASSLEGDYLSGNTIYF. The CDR3 DNA sequence: TGTGCCAGCAGCTTGGAAGGAGACTACCTCTCTGGAAACACCATATATTTT.

Here the CDR3 reads CASSRGQGAYEQYF. The CDR3 DNA reads as TGTGCCAGTAGTAGGGGACAGGGGGCCTACGAGCAGTACTTC. The chain combines TRBV19 with TRBJ2-7, with 11 bases identical to TRBD1. With V trimmed by 4 bases and J by 2 bases, 1 base remained unmatched. The CDR3 covers 14 residues. CDR1 and CDR2 from the germline V gene are LNHDA and SQIVND (reference sequence).